The source of this TCR beta chain is a study of T-cell memory formation after mild COVID-19. Across the study: The two donors had largely donor-specific TCR clusters.

The authors produced TCR alpha and TCR beta cDNA libraries with sample barcodes and UMIs by 5'RACE using constant-segment primers. TCRdb re-derived calls from the 5' RACE reads in MiXCR, one entry per CDR3 protein. Counted here are 560,000 or so distinct CDR3 sequences, 17% occurring once; the ten biggest clones make up about 7.5%. The study, taken as a whole, reports: Second-wave clones with a day 37 peak had unconfirmed SARS-CoV-2 specificity. CD4+ bias marked clones expanding day 15 to 37, unlike balanced contracting clones.

A note on this clonotype: Its antigen is not known.

The germline gives CDR1 SGHVS, CDR2 FQNEAQ. The V segment lost 5 bases and the J segment 4 bases; nucleotides outside the gene matches: 8. There are 15 residues in the CDR3. The receptor was derived from an adult woman who had mild COVID-19 (a few samples of this study predate the infection). Cell type and time point are not known. Sequenced sample: PBMCs or a T cell subset sorted from them (not recorded which). The chain couples TRBV7-8 to TRBJ2-1, with 7 bases identical to TRBD1. The CDR3 region has the DNA TGTGCCAGCAGCCGCGACAGGGATCCATACAATGAGCAGTTCTTC. It encodes CASSRDRDPYNEQFF.